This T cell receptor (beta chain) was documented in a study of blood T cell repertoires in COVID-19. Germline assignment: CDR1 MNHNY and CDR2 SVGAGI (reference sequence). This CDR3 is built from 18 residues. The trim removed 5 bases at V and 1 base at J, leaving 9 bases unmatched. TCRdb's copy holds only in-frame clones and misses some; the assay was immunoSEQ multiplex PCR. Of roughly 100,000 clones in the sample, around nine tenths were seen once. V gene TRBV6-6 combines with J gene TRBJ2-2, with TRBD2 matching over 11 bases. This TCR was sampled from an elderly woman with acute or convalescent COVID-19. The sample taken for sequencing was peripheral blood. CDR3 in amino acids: CASSHLGLAGGNTGELFF. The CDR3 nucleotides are TGTGCCAGCAGTCACCTGGGGCTAGCGGGGGGGAACACCGGGGAGCTGTTTTTT.